The sequence of this TCR beta chain was determined in a study of cytomegalovirus exposure and HLA in healthy donors. The wider study: As released early, the data held about 85 million unique TCRs from HLA-typed donors. The study's findings and limits: In vitro checks showed that a few CMV-associated chains really do target CMV antigens.

The CDR3 has 12 residues. V lost 3 bases and J 9 bases, leaving 11 bases between the germline ends. Germline V CDR1 and CDR2: LNHDA, SQIVND (reference sequence). This clone was seen a few times. Antigen unknown. The PCR made use of 60 Vbeta and 13 Jbeta primers. In the source study's methods: An analysis performed later counted roughly 80 million unique TCR beta chains (around 11 million of them shared). Sequencing used immunoSEQ multiplex PCR; TCRdb keeps in-frame clones, though not all of them. Clone size and the V and J calls come from that table; the DNA yielded D and trimming. The sample records 100,000 or so clones, about four fifths being singletons.

The chain employs TRBV19 and TRBJ1-1; D remains ambiguous. Sequencing was performed on PBMCs. The TCR sequence derives from a man aged 30 to 45 in good health and CMV-seropositive. CDR3 residues: CASSIGGNKAFF. The CDR3, as DNA: TGTGCCAGTAGTATCGGCGGGAATAAAGCTTTCTTT.